This T cell receptor (beta chain) emerged from a study of OX40 agonist ivuxolimab in advanced cancers. Study summary: Dosing consisted of intravenous ivuxolimab at 0.01 to 10 mg/kg every 2 weeks. The study reported partial responses in three patients: one hepatocellular carcinoma, two cutaneous melanoma.

Study findings and constraints: In the 0.1 to 3.0 mg/kg range, CD4+ and CD8+ blood T cells had expanded clonally by week 6. There were, on average, more expanded clones in CD8+ T cells than in CD4+.

Using immunoSEQ multiplex PCR, the repertoire was profiled, and TCRdb retains in-frame clones only, with some absent. The sample shows over 20,000 clones, roughly 90% of them seen only once. Worth noting for this clone: Antigen specificity is unknown.

This clonotype was sampled from an adult with an advanced solid tumor such as melanoma, head and neck, liver or kidney cancer. Source: CD4+ or CD8+ T cells sorted from blood, taken in a trial of the OX40 agonist ivuxolimab.

The DNA for the CDR3 is TGTGCCAGCAGTTTAGACAGGGGGTACGAGCAGTACTTC. Amino acids: CASSLDRGYEQYF. V usage is TRBV28 and J usage is TRBJ2-7, with 9 nucleotides matching TRBD1. Trimming took 2 bases from V and 4 from J; bases not matched to a gene: 0. The length of the CDR3 is 13 residues. Germline values: CDR1 MDHEN, CDR2 SYDVKM.